This T cell receptor beta chain was sequenced for a study of CD8+CD57+ T cells in acquired aplastic anemia. Study results and caveats: Overlap between patients and controls comprised almost 30 CD8+ CDR3 sequences. Controls did not differ significantly from patients in CD8+ Simpson's diversity.

Genomic DNA, the template, was used for profiling of the TCR beta VDJ and CDR3. TCRdb analysed the reads with MiXCR anew, one entry per CDR3 protein. The repertoire holds 160,000 or so distinct CDR3 sequences, more than 40% seen once, with roughly 29% in the top ten. For sequencing, patients were chosen who had shown expansion of CD8+CD57+ cells by flow cytometry. The table lists this clonotype with many counts. Its specificity is unknown. This receptor was identified in a human donor with aplastic anemia. Sequencing was done on a sample of sorted CD4+, CD8+, or CD8+CD57+ T cells (not recorded which) from PBMCs.

CDR3 sequence (DNA): TGCGCCAGCAGCCAAGATCTCACAGGGGAGGCTTTCTTT. It codes for CASSQDLTGEAFF. The chain is built from TRBV4-1 and TRBJ1-1; the match to TRBD1 covers 7 bases. V lost 0 bases, J lost 11 bases, and 6 bases stayed unmatched. The V gene's germline CDR1 is MGHRA and CDR2 YSYEKL. This CDR3 spans 13 amino acids.